This TCR beta chain was captured in a study of human T cells and chemical hapten exposure. Broader study findings: Versus controls, significantly more large CDR3 similarity clusters arose from expanded TCRs.

Time point here: patch test 1, 2 weeks after DPC sensitization. The treatment: therapeutic diphenylcyclopropenone sensitization with weekly scalp DPC. Phlebotomy was performed prior to application of every patch test. There are many counts of this clonotype. Its antigen is as yet unknown. Using its own MiXCR run on the RACE reads, TCRdb lists one record per CDR3 protein. The sample lists about 100,000 distinct CDR3 sequences, about 11% occurring once. CDR1 is SGHNT, CDR2 YYREEE, per germline (reference sequence). There are 15 residues in the CDR3. Trimming took 4 bases from V and 1 from J; bases not matched to a gene: 7.

The V call is TRBV5-4, the J call TRBJ1-1; 7 bases are a match to TRBD1. The specimen comprised whole blood, sampled in connection with sensitization to the hapten diphenylcyclopropenone (DPC). This receptor was identified in a middle-aged woman with alopecia areata. Some clones in this sample may be carry-over from other donors' samples. CDR3 region: CASSVTGPSNTEAFF. CDR3 nucleotide sequence: TGTGCCAGCAGCGTGACAGGGCCCTCGAACACTGAAGCTTTCTTT.